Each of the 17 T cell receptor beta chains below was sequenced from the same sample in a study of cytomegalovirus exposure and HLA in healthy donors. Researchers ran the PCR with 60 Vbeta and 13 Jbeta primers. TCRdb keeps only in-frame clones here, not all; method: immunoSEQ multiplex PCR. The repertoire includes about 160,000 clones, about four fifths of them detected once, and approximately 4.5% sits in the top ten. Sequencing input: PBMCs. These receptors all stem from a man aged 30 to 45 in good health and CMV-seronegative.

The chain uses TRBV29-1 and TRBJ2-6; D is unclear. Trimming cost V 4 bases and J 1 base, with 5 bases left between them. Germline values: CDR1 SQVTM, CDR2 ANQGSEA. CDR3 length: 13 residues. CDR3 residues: CSVVRSGANVLTF. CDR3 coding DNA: TGCAGCGTTGTGAGGTCTGGGGCCAACGTCCTGACTTTC.

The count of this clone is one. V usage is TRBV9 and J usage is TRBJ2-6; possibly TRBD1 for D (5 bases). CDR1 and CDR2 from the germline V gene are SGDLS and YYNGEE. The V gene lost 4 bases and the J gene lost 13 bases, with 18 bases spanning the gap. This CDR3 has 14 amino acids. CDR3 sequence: CASSRGPQGEVLTF. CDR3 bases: TGTGCCAGCAGCCGCGGACCGCAGGGCGAAGTCCTGACTTTC.

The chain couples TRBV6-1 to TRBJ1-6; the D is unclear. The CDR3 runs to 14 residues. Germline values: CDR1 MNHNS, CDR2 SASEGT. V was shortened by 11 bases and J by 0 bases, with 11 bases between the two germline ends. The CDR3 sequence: CAGQVGSYNSPLHF. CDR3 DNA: TGTGCCGGGCAAGTGGGCTCCTATAATTCACCCCTCCACTTT.

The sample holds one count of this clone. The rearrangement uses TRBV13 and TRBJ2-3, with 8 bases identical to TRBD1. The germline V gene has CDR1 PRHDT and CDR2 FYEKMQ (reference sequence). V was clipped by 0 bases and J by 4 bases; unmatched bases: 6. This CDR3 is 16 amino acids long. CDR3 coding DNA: TGTGCCAGCAGCTTAGGGCAGGGGGCAGTGGCAGATACGCAGTATTTT. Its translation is CASSLGQGAVADTQYF.

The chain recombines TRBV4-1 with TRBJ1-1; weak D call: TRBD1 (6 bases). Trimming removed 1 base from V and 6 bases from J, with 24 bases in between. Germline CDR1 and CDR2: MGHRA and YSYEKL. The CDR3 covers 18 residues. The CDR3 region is CASSQVLVFDRLTAEAFF. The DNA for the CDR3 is TGCGCCAGCAGCCAAGTCTTAGTTTTTGACAGGCTAACCGCTGAAGCTTTCTTT.

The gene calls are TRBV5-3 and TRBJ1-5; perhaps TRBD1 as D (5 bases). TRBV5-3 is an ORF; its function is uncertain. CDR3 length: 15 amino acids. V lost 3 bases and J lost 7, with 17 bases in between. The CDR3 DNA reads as TGTGCCAGAAGCTGCGAAGGGGATTCTGGACAGCCCCAGCATTTT. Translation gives CARSCEGDSGQPQHF.

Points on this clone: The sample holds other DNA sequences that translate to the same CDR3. CDR3 nucleotide sequence: TGTGCCAGCTCACCGGGACAGCAAGAGACCCAGTACTTC. Its translation is CASSPGQQETQYF. This sequence joins TRBV18 and TRBJ2-5; TRBD1 agrees at 7 bases. The germline V gene encodes CDR1 KGHSH and CDR2 LQKENI. CDR3 length: 13 residues. V dropped 3 bases and J dropped 2; count of bases not matched to a gene: 0. The variable domain in full, completed from reference TRBV18 and TRBJ2-5, reads NAGVMQNPRHLVRRRGQEARLRCSPMKGHSHVYWYRQLPEEGLKFMVYLQKENIIDESGMPKERFSAEFPKEGPSILRIQQVVRGDSAAYFCASSPGQQETQYFGPGTRLLVL.

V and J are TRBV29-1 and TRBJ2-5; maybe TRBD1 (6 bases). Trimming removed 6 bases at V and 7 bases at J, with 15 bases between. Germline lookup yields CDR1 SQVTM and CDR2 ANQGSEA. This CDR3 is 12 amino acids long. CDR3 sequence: CSVDRSKGTQYF. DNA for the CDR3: TGCAGCGTCGACAGGTCCAAGGGGACCCAGTACTTC.

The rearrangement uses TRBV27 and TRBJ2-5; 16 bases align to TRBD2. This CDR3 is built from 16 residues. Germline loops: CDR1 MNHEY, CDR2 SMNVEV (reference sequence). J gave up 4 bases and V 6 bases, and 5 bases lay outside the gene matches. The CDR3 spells CASRGLAGGGGETQYF. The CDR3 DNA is TGTGCCAGCAGGGGACTAGCGGGAGGGGGGGGAGAGACCCAGTACTTC.

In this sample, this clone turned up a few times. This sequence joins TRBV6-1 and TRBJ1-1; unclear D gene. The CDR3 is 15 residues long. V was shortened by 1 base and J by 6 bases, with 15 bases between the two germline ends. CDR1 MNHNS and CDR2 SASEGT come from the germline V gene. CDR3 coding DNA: TGTGCCAGCAGTGAAGATTGGCCACCGATCGCTGAAGCTTTCTTT. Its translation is CASSEDWPPIAEAFF.

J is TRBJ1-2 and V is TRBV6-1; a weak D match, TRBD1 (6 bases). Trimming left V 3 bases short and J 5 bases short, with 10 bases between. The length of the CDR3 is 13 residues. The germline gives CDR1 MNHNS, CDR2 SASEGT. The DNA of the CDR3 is TGTGCCAGCAGTGAGGTGGGGGCATATGGCTACACCTTC. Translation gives CASSEVGAYGYTF.

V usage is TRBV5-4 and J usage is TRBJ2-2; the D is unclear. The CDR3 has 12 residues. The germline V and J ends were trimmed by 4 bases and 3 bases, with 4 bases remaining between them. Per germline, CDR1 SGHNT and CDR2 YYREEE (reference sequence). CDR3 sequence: CASSPDTGELFF. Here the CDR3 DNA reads TGTGCCAGCAGCCCGGACACCGGGGAGCTGTTTTTT.

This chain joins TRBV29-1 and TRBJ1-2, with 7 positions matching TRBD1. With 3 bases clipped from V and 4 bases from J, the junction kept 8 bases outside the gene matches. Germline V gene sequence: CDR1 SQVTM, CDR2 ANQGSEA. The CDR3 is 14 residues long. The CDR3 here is CSVEGTGDGYGYTF. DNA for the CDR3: TGCAGCGTTGAGGGTACAGGGGACGGCTATGGCTACACCTTC. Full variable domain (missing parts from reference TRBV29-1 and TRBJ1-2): SAVISQKPSRDICQRGTSLTIQCQVDSQVTMMFWYRQQPGQSLTLIATANQGSEATYESGFVIDKFPISRPNLTFSTLTVSNMSPEDSSIYLCSVEGTGDGYGYTFGSGTRLTVV.

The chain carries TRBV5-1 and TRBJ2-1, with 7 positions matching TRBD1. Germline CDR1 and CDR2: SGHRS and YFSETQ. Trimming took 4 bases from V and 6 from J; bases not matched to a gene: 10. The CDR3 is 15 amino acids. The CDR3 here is CASSTDRDLGNEQFF. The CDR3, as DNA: TGCGCCAGCAGCACCGACAGGGACCTGGGCAATGAGCAGTTCTTC.

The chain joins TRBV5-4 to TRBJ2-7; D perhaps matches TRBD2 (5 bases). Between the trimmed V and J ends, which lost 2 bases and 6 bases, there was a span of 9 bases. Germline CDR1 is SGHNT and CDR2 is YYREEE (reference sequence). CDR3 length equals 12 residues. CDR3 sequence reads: CASSFQSGEQYF. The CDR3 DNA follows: TGTGCCAGCAGCTTTCAAAGCGGCGAGCAGTACTTC.

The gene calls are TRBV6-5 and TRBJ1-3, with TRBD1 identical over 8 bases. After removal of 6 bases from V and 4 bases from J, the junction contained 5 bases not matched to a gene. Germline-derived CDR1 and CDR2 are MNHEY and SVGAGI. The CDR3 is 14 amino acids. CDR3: CASSGQGSGNTIYF. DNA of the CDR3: TGTGCCAGCAGCGGACAGGGTAGCGGAAACACCATATATTTT.

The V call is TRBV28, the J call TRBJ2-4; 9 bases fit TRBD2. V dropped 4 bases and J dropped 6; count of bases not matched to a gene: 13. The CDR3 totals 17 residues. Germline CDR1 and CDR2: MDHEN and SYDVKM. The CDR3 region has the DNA TGTGCCAGCAGTTCCCTCATAGCGGGAGTTTGGCGAAACATTCAGTACTTC. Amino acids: CASSSLIAGVWRNIQYF.